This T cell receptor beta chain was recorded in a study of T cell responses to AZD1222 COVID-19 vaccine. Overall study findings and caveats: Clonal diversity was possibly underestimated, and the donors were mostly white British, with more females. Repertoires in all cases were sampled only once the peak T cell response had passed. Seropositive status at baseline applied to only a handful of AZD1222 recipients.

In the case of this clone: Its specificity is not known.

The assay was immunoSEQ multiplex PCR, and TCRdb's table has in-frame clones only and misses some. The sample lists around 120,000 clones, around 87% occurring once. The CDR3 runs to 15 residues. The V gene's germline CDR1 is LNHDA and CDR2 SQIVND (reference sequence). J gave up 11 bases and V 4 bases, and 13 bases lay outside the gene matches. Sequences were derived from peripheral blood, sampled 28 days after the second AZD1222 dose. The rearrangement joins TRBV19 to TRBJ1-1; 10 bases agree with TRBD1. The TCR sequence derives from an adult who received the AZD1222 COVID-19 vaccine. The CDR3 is CASSRNRDRGERAFF. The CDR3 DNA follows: TGTGCCAGTAGTAGGAACCGGGACAGGGGAGAGCGCGCTTTCTTT.